These 19 T cell receptor beta chains were sequenced from one sample in a study of T cells in localized non-small cell lung cancer. Assay: immunoSEQ multiplex PCR; the TCRdb copy retains only in-frame clones and omits some. The sample carries 70,000 to 90,000 clones, around 84% recorded once. The sample was peripheral blood, taken before any cancer treatment. These receptors all come from a female donor of 60 years or more with stage I lung adenocarcinoma.

The V call is TRBV6-1, the J call TRBJ1-5; D is unclear. Trimming shortened V by 4 bases and J by 1 base, and 11 bases separated the two germline ends. This CDR3 is built from 15 residues. Germline CDR1 reads MNHNS; CDR2 reads SASEGT. This CDR3 is CASSAGGYSNQPQHF. The CDR3 nucleotides are TGTGCCAGCAGTGCCGGTGGGTACAGCAATCAGCCCCAGCATTTT.

This chain's CDR3 is CASRSTGGDYQETQYF. Here the CDR3 DNA reads TGTGCCAGCAGGAGCACAGGGGGCGATTACCAAGAGACCCAGTACTTC. This sequence joins TRBV4-2 and TRBJ2-5, with 9 bases aligning to TRBD1. This CDR3 has 16 amino acids. Germline CDR1 LGHNA, CDR2 YNFKEQ. The trim removed 6 bases at V and 0 bases at J, leaving 8 bases unmatched.

The V call is TRBV4-2, the J call TRBJ1-2, with D uncertain. The V end lost 1 base, the J end lost 3 bases, and 12 bases lay between the germline ends. This CDR3 spans 15 amino acids. Germline CDR1 and CDR2: LGHNA and YNFKEQ. CDR3 residues: CASSQGRARDYGYTF. The CDR3 DNA reads as TGTGCCAGCAGCCAAGGGCGGGCCAGAGACTATGGCTACACCTTC.

The J gene is TRBJ2-2, the V gene TRBV10-1, with a possible D match to TRBD1 (6 bases). The germline V gene encodes CDR1 WNHNN and CDR2 SYGVQD (reference sequence). This CDR3 is 13 amino acids long. V lost 10 bases to trimming and J lost 1 base, with 10 bases between them. CDR3 in DNA: TGCGCCACCACGGACAGGAACACCGGGGAGCTGTTTTTT. Its protein product is CATTDRNTGELFF.

The chain links TRBV11-1 to TRBJ2-2, with a tentative D call TRBD2 (5 bases). The germline V and J ends were trimmed by 4 bases and 6 bases, with 12 bases remaining between them. There are 14 residues in the CDR3. Germline V CDR1 and CDR2: SGHAT, FQDESV (reference sequence). The CDR3 reads CASSSRGLSGELFF. In nucleotides, the CDR3 is TGTGCCAGCAGCTCCCGGGGTCTGTCCGGGGAGCTGTTTTTT.

The genes are TRBV21-1 and TRBJ1-4; the table's D call of TRBD1 was not tested on the DNA. TRBV21-1 is a listed pseudogene. The CDR3 runs to 10 residues. The CDR3 protein is CASYKGELFF. The CDR3 DNA follows: TGTGCCAGCTATAAAGGGGAACTGTTTTTT.

The rearrangement joins TRBV19 to TRBJ2-4; TRBD2 aligns across 14 bases. Trimming cost V 6 bases and J 5 bases; bases outside gene matches: 6. This CDR3 is 16 amino acids long. The V gene's germline CDR1 is LNHDA and CDR2 SQIVND (reference sequence). The CDR3 is CASSHPTSGRENIQYF. The CDR3 DNA sequence: TGTGCCAGTAGCCATCCGACTAGCGGGAGGGAAAACATTCAGTACTTC.

J is TRBJ1-2 and V is TRBV5-4; the match to TRBD1 covers 8 bases. Trimming cost V 4 bases and J 8 bases; bases outside gene matches: 13. Germline V gene lookup returns CDR1 SGHNT and CDR2 YYREEE (reference sequence). This CDR3 is 15 amino acids long. CDR3 in amino acids: CASSRSGGAGDGYTF. CDR3 in DNA: TGTGCCAGCAGCCGCTCAGGGGGCGCAGGGGACGGCTACACCTTC. Based on the CDR3 plus reference TRBV5-4 and TRBJ1-2, the full variable domain is ETGVTQSPTHLIKTRGQQVTLRCSSQSGHNTVSWYQQALGQGPQFIFQYYREEENGRGNFPPRFSGLQFPNYSSELNVNALELDDSALYLCASSRSGGAGDGYTFGSGTRLTVV.

V is TRBV11-2 and J is TRBJ1-4; D is perhaps TRBD1 (5 bases). Per germline, CDR1 SGHAT and CDR2 FQNNGV. The V gene lost 4 bases and the J gene lost 0 bases, with 12 bases spanning the gap. The CDR3 runs to 16 residues. CDR3 DNA sequence: TGTGCCAGCAGCTCGGGACGGACCGCAACTAATGAAAAACTGTTTTTT. It translates to CASSSGRTATNEKLFF.

V and J are TRBV15 and TRBJ2-3; 7 bases align to TRBD1. After removal of 8 bases from V and 2 bases from J, the junction contained 4 bases not matched to a gene. Germline lookup yields CDR1 LNHNV and CDR2 YYDKDF (reference sequence). The CDR3 is 13 residues long. The CDR3 coding sequence is TGTGCCACCGCGGACAGGTACACAGATACGCAGTATTTT. It is translated as CATADRYTDTQYF.

This clone appeared a single time. V usage is TRBV15 and J usage is TRBJ2-2, with 11 bases aligning to TRBD1. The trim removed 0 bases at V and 10 bases at J, leaving 7 bases unmatched. CDR3 length equals 16 residues. Germline assignment: CDR1 LNHNV and CDR2 YYDKDF (reference sequence). For the CDR3, the DNA is TGTGCCACCAGCAGAGATCAGAGGACAGGGGGCTCGGAGCTGTTTTTT. Translation: CATSRDQRTGGSELFF.

V is TRBV19 and J is TRBJ2-1; possibly TRBD2 for D (6 bases). Trimming cost V 1 base and J 7 bases, with 8 bases left between them. CDR1 and CDR2 from the germline V gene are LNHDA and SQIVND (reference sequence). The CDR3 spans 13 residues. CDR3 in amino acids: CASSIGGENEQFF. In DNA, the CDR3 is TGTGCCAGTAGTATAGGGGGGGAAAATGAGCAGTTCTTC.

The chain links TRBV7-9 to TRBJ2-3; perhaps TRBD2 as D (6 bases). Germline-derived CDR1 and CDR2 are SEHNR and FQNEAQ (reference sequence). CDR3 length: 16 residues. The V end was cut by 1 base, the J end by 6 bases, with 17 bases between. For the CDR3, the DNA is TGTGCCAGCAGCTTAGTAATGCGGCTAGCGACCGATACGCAGTATTTT. It codes for CASSLVMRLATDTQYF.

The chain couples TRBV5-1 to TRBJ1-1, with a possible D match to TRBD1 (6 bases). The germline gives CDR1 SGHRS, CDR2 YFSETQ. With 1 base removed from V and 3 bases from J, the gap between germline ends came to 13 bases. The CDR3 runs to 15 residues. The CDR3 DNA is TGCGCCAGCAGCTTGAGGGAGGGGGGAGACACTGAAGCTTTCTTT. Its translation: CASSLREGGDTEAFF.

The sample holds one count of this clone. This chain links TRBV2 with TRBJ1-1; D is perhaps TRBD1 (5 bases). V dropped 6 bases and J dropped 6 bases, with 17 bases sitting between them. CDR3 length equals 14 residues. Germline V gives CDR1 SNHLY, CDR2 FYNNEI. The DNA for the CDR3 is TGTGCCAGCAGGCCGAGGGGAGGGAGCGCTGAAGCTTTCTTT. It encodes CASRPRGGSAEAFF.

The J gene is TRBJ1-2, the V gene TRBV2; 7 nucleotides line up with TRBD1. Germline CDR1 and CDR2: SNHLY and FYNNEI. The CDR3 extends over 13 amino acids. The V segment lost 5 bases and the J segment 4 bases; nucleotides outside the gene matches: 4. Here the CDR3 reads CASSSQGFYGYTF. The CDR3 coding sequence is TGTGCCAGCAGTTCACAGGGGTTCTATGGCTACACCTTC.

The chain is built from TRBV4-1 and TRBJ2-1; 10 bases match TRBD2. This CDR3 spans 17 amino acids. The germline V gene encodes CDR1 MGHRA and CDR2 YSYEKL. The V segment lost 0 bases and the J segment 7 bases; nucleotides outside the gene matches: 9. CDR3 loop: CASSQEWRAGGGNEQFF. Here the CDR3 DNA reads TGCGCCAGCAGCCAAGAGTGGAGAGCGGGAGGGGGAAATGAGCAGTTCTTC.

The rearrangement uses TRBV2 and TRBJ2-2; D gene uncertain. The germline gives CDR1 SNHLY, CDR2 FYNNEI. The CDR3 totals 14 residues. Trimming removed 4 bases at V and 5 bases at J, with 11 bases between. The chain's CDR3 is CASSVLGLTGELFF. The CDR3 DNA sequence: TGTGCCAGCAGTGTATTGGGGTTAACCGGGGAGCTGTTTTTT.

The chain carries TRBV15 and TRBJ2-1, with TRBD2 as a possible D gene (5 bases). Germline V gene data show CDR1 as LNHNV and CDR2 as YYDKDF (reference sequence). This CDR3 spans 15 amino acids. With 4 bases removed from V and 2 bases from J, the gap between germline ends came to 12 bases. The CDR3: CATSILRGTYNEQFF. CDR3 coding DNA: TGTGCCACCAGCATCCTCCGGGGAACCTACAATGAGCAGTTCTTC.